This T cell receptor (beta chain) came from a study of cytomegalovirus exposure and HLA in healthy donors. On this clone itself: Its antigen is currently unknown.

The germline V gene encodes CDR1 MDHEN and CDR2 SYDVKM. The CDR3 is made up of 15 amino acids. Trimming removed 2 bases at V and 7 bases at J, with 12 bases between. Sequencing used immunoSEQ multiplex PCR; TCRdb keeps in-frame clones, though not all of them. Of about 200,000 clones detected, about 81% appear once; the ten largest clones hold 0.95% to 1.5%. General study results and limits: Specificity for CMV antigens was confirmed in vitro for a few of the CMV-associated chains. Many donors carried some public TCRs, although rarity characterized most TCR sequences. Reports showed the classifier diagnosing cytomegalovirus status with high specificity and sensitivity. Subsequent analysis of the approximately 120 validation repertoires found a tendency for first-cohort TCR clusters to co-occur.

Sequenced input: PBMCs. The TCR sequence derives from a woman aged 30 to 39 in good health and CMV-seronegative. The chain combines TRBV28 with TRBJ1-6; D may be TRBD1 (5 bases). CDR3 region: CASSLGPRVNSPLHF. The CDR3 DNA follows: TGTGCCAGCAGTTTAGGCCCCAGGGTCAATTCACCCCTCCACTTT.